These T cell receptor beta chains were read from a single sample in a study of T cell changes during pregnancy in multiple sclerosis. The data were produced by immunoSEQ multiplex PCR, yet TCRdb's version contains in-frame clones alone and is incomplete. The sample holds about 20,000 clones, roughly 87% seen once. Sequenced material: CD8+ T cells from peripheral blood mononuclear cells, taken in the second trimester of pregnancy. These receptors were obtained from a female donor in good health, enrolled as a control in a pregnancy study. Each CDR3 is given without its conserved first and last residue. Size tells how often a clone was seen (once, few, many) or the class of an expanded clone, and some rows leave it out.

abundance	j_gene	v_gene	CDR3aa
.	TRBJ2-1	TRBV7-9	ASRQGATNEQF
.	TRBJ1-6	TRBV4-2	ASTVDRPDSPLH
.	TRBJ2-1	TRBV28	ASSISPGQGFNEQF
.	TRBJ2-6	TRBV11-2	ASSSRDLGPSRANVLT
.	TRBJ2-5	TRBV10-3	AISEESGGSETQY
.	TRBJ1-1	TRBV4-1	ASSHSGTGDKAF
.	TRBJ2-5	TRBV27	ASSLSNGGARTQY
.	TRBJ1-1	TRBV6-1	ASSAQDRGAAEAF
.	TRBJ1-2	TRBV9	ASSPQGSPPPYGYT
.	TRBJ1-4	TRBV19	ASRWATRGREEKLF
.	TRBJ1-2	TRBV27	ASRPTQGADGYT
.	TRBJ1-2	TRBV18	ASYRQGPDSNYGYT
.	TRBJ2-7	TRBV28	ASSFQRVLGGYEQY
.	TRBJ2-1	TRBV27	ASSLSEVISYNEQF
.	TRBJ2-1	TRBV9	ASSGFSGSSYNEQF
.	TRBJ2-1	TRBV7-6	ASSAAPNSGIGWNEQF
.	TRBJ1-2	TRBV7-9	ASSHTQGSKGYT
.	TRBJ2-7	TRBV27	ASSLSPGVEQY
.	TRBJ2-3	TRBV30	AWRGLAGGLSTDTQY
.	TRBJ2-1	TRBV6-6	ASSSAETYNEQF
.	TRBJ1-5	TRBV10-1	ASSLLFPGHLDQPQH
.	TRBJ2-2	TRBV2	ASSPTGASGELF
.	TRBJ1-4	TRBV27	ASSSIKWPTNEKLF
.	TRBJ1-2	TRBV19	ASSIVQGASDGYT
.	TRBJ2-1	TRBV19	ASSPNRGLRNEQF
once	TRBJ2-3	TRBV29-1	SVETGKGFTDTQY
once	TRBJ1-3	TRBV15	ATSISTARNTIY
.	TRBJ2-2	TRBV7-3	ASSLTGTGVLGELF
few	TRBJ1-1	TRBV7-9	ASSFHRGNTEAF
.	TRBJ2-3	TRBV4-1	ASSQRQGPTHLTDTQY
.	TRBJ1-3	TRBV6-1	ANLQGDTIY
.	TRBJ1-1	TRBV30	AWSWDFSSPNTEAF
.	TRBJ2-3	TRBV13	ASSLAGGSSDTQY
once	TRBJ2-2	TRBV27	ASSLDRAAGELF